The 14 T cell receptor beta chains presented below share a single source sample, sequenced in a study of blood T cell repertoires in COVID-19. Assay used: immunoSEQ multiplex PCR; TCRdb lists only in-frame clones, some missing. This table has a few hundred thousand clones, about 83% appearing once. Material for sequencing was peripheral blood. Source of these receptors: a woman younger than 45 with COVID-19, enrolled during active disease.

V is TRBV20-1 and J is TRBJ1-2, with D tentatively TRBD1 (5 bases). The CDR3 extends over 11 amino acids. Germline V lookup: CDR1 DFQATT, CDR2 SNEGSKA (reference sequence). V dropped 1 base and J dropped 8 bases, with 8 bases sitting between them. As DNA, the CDR3 is TGCAGTGCTAGAGGTCCAGGGGGCTACACCTTC. Translated: CSARGPGGYTF.

This sequence joins TRBV4-3 and TRBJ1-1; D is undetermined. This CDR3 is 13 amino acids long. Germline V CDR1 and CDR2: LGHNA, YSLEER. Deletions cut 0 bases from V and 1 base from J, with 3 bases between. CDR3 in amino acids: CASSQDKNTEAFF. The CDR3, as DNA: TGCGCCAGCAGCCAAGACAAGAACACTGAAGCTTTCTTT.

The J gene is TRBJ2-2, the V gene TRBV28; weak D call: TRBD2 (5 bases). Germline CDR1 reads MDHEN; CDR2 reads SYDVKM. V was cut by 7 bases and J by 1 base, with 7 bases left in between. This CDR3 has 13 residues. CDR3 sequence: CASTSGNTGELFF. DNA of the CDR3: TGTGCCAGCACCAGCGGGAACACCGGGGAGCTGTTTTTT. The whole variable domain, remainder taken from reference TRBV28 and TRBJ2-2, is DVKVTQSSRYLVKRTGEKVFLECVQDMDHENMFWYRQDPGLGLRLIYFSYDVKMKEKGDIPEGYSVSREKKERFSLILESASTNQTSMYLCASTSGNTGELFFGEGSRLTVL.

J is TRBJ2-7 and V is TRBV27; maybe TRBD2 (5 bases). Trimming stripped 0 bases from V and 1 base from J, with 10 bases between. This CDR3 region has 15 residues. CDR1 is MNHEY, CDR2 SMNVEV, per germline (reference sequence). CDR3: CASSLSSGVSYEQYF. The CDR3 DNA reads as TGTGCCAGCAGTTTATCATCCGGGGTTTCCTACGAGCAGTACTTC.

V usage is TRBV29-1 and J usage is TRBJ2-7, with 9 nucleotides matching TRBD1. CDR3 length: 13 amino acids. CDR1 is SQVTM, CDR2 ANQGSEA, per germline. V dropped 4 bases and J dropped 3; count of bases not matched to a gene: 4. The CDR3 DNA is TGCAGCGTTGGGACAGGGGAGGGCTACGAGCAGTACTTC. It is translated as CSVGTGEGYEQYF.

The genes are TRBV9 and TRBJ1-1; 7 bases map to TRBD1. Germline CDR1 and CDR2: SGDLS and YYNGEE. Unmatched junction bases numbered 11, after V lost 3 bases and J lost 3 bases. The CDR3 has 16 residues. CDR3 protein: CASSEKRGRGDTEAFF. The DNA for the CDR3 is TGTGCCAGCAGCGAAAAAAGGGGGCGCGGGGACACTGAAGCTTTCTTT.

In DNA, the CDR3 is TGTGCCAGCAGCCCACCCGGACAGAATAATTCACCCCTCCACTTT. Translation: CASSPPGQNNSPLHF. The chain links TRBV4-2 to TRBJ1-6; tentatively, D is TRBD1 (6 bases). From germline, CDR1 is LGHNA and CDR2 YNFKEQ. This CDR3 spans 15 amino acids. Trimming took off 4 bases at V and 5 bases at J, with 12 bases between the two ends.

This rearrangement joins TRBV27 to TRBJ2-7, with a possible D match to TRBD2 (6 bases). Between the trimmed V and J ends, which lost 2 bases and 0 bases, there was a span of 8 bases. The CDR3 contains 14 residues. Per the germline V gene, CDR1 is MNHEY and CDR2 is SMNVEV (reference sequence). The CDR3 loop is CASSLRRDSYEQYF. CDR3 coding DNA: TGTGCCAGCAGTTTAAGGCGGGACTCCTACGAGCAGTACTTC.

As DNA, the CDR3 is TGTGCCAGCAGCCAGGTGCTCAGTAGCACAGATACGCAGTATTTT. Translation: CASSQVLSSTDTQYF. V is TRBV4-2 and J is TRBJ2-3; D unresolved. V dropped 3 bases and J dropped 0 bases, with 10 bases sitting between them. Germline V gene lookup returns CDR1 LGHNA and CDR2 YNFKEQ. CDR3 size: 15 residues.

There are a few counts of this clone. V usage is TRBV6-6 and J usage is TRBJ2-5; 9 nucleotides match TRBD2. The J segment lost 1 base and the V segment lost 6 bases, leaving 6 bases of the junction unmatched. Looked up from germline, CDR1 is MNHNY and CDR2 is SVGAGI (reference sequence). The CDR3 has 15 amino acids. This chain's CDR3 is CASRRSGSPQETQYF. The CDR3 DNA follows: TGTGCCAGCAGGCGTAGCGGGAGCCCCCAAGAGACCCAGTACTTC.

V is TRBV5-1 and J is TRBJ2-7; 8 bases match TRBD1. This CDR3 has 15 residues. Trimming cost V 3 bases and J 3 bases; bases outside gene matches: 8. CDR1 and CDR2 (germline): SGHRS, YFSETQ. The CDR3 spells CASSSTGVGGYEQYF. The CDR3 coding sequence is TGCGCCAGCAGCTCGACAGGGGTCGGGGGCTACGAGCAGTACTTC.

This clone showed up just a few times. This chain joins TRBV5-4 and TRBJ2-2, with TRBD1 matching over 9 bases. Germline lookup yields CDR1 SGHNT and CDR2 YYREEE (reference sequence). V lost 2 bases to trimming and J lost 5 bases; unmatched junction nucleotides: 4. This CDR3 is 15 amino acids long. This CDR3 reads CASSFRQGETGELFF. The CDR3 coding sequence is TGTGCCAGCAGCTTCCGACAGGGGGAAACCGGGGAGCTGTTTTTT.

This rearrangement joins TRBV6-2 or TRBV6-3 to TRBJ1-1; D gene ambiguous. CDR3 length equals 17 residues. Germline values: CDR1 MNHEY, CDR2 SVGEGT. V lost 3 bases to trimming and J lost 1 base, with 18 bases between them. The CDR3 DNA reads TGTGCCAGCAGTTATGCGTTCCTGATTGACTCGAACACTGAAGCTTTCTTT. This gives the protein CASSYAFLIDSNTEAFF.

The J gene is TRBJ1-1, the V gene TRBV30; the D is unclear. The CDR3 loop spans 13 amino acids. Germline CDR1 and CDR2: GTSNPN and SVGIG (reference sequence). The V gene lost 0 bases and the J gene lost 8 bases, with 13 bases spanning the gap. The CDR3 sequence: CAWSVLRRGEAFF. The CDR3 region has the DNA TGTGCCTGGAGTGTACTCAGACGGGGAGAAGCTTTCTTT.